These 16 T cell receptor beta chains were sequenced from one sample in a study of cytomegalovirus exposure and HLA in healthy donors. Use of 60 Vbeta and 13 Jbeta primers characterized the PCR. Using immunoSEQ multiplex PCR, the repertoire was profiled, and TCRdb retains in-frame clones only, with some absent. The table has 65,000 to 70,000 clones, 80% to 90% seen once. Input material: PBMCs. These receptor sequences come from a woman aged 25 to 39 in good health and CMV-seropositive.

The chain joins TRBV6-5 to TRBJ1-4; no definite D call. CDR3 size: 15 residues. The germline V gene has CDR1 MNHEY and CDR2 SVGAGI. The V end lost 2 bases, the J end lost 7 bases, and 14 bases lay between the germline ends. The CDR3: CASSYRGIIAEKLFF. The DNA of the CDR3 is TGTGCCAGCAGTTACCGCGGGATCATCGCTGAAAAACTGTTTTTT.

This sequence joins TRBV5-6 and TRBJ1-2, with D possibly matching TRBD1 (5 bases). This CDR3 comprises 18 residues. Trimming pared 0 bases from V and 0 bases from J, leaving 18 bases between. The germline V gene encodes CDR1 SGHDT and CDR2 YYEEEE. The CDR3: CASSLGRAIPQANYGYTF. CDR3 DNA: TGTGCCAGCAGCTTGGGCAGGGCTATTCCACAAGCTAACTATGGCTACACCTTC.

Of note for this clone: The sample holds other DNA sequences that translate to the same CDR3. In nucleotides, the CDR3 is TGTGCCATCAGGGAAACAGTAGTCTATGGGCAGTACTTC. Its protein is CAIRETVVYGQYF. The chain couples TRBV10-3 to TRBJ2-7; unclear D gene. There are 13 residues in the CDR3. The germline gives CDR1 ENHRY, CDR2 SYGVKD. The V and J ends lost 6 bases and 9 bases respectively, with 18 bases between them.

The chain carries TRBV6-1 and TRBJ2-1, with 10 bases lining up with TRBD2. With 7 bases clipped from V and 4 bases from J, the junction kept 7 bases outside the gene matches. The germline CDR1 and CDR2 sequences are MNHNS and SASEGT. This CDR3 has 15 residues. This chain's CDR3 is CASILAGGSYNEQFF. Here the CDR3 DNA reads TGTGCCAGCATATTAGCGGGAGGATCTTACAATGAGCAGTTCTTC.

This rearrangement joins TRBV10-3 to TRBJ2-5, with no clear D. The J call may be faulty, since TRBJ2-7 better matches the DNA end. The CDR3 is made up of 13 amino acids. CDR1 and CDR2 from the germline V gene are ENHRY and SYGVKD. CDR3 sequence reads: CAISAERPYEQYF. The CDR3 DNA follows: TGTGCCATCAGTGCGGAGAGGCCCTACGAGCAGTACTTC.

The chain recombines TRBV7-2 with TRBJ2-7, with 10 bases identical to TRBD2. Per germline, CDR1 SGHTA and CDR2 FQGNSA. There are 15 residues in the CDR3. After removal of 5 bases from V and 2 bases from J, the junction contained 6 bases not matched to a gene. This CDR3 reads CASSLLAGATYEQYF. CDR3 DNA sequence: TGTGCCAGCAGCCTCCTAGCGGGAGCAACCTACGAGCAGTACTTC. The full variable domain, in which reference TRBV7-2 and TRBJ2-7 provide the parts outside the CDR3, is GAGVSQSPSNKVTEKGKDVELRCDPISGHTALYWYRQSLGQGLEFLIYFQGNSAPDKSGLPSDRFSAERTGGSVSTLTIQRTQQEDSAVYLCASSLLAGATYEQYFGPGTRLTVT.

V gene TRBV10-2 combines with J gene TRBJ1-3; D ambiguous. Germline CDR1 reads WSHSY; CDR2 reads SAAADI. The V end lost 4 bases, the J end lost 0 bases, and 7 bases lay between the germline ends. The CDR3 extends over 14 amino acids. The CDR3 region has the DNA TGCGCCAGCAGTGCTGGCCACTCTGGAAACACCATATATTTT. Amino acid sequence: CASSAGHSGNTIYF.

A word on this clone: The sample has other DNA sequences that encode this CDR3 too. Written as DNA, the CDR3 is TGTGCCAGCAGTGAACAGGGATTTGGAAACACCATATATTTT. Its translation: CASSEQGFGNTIYF. The rearrangement links TRBV2 to TRBJ1-3; TRBD1 might be the D (5 bases). Trimming shortened V by 2 bases and J by 3 bases, and 8 bases separated the two germline ends. Germline V gene lookup returns CDR1 SNHLY and CDR2 FYNNEI. The CDR3 contains 14 residues.

CDR3 amino acids: CASSIMRPMLRTEAFF. The CDR3 nucleotides are TGTGCCAGCAGTATCATGCGTCCGATGCTTCGCACTGAAGCTTTCTTT. The chain links TRBV27 to TRBJ1-1; D is unclear. V gave up 5 bases and J gave up 4 bases, with 20 bases separating them. The CDR3 is made up of 16 amino acids. Germline CDR1 MNHEY, CDR2 SMNVEV (reference sequence).

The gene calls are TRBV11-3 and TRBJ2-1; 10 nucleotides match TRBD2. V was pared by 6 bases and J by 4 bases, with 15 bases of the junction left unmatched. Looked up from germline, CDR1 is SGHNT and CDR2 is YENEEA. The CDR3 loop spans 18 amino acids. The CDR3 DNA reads TGTGCCAGCAGTAATCCCGTAGGACTAGCGGCCGATTACAATGAGCAGTTCTTC. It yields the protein CASSNPVGLAADYNEQFF. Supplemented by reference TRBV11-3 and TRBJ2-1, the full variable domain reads EAGVVQSPRYKIIEKKQPVAFWCNPISGHNTLYWYLQNLGQGPELLIRYENEEAVDDSQLPKDRFSAERLKGVDSTLKIQPAELGDSAVYLCASSNPVGLAADYNEQFFGPGTRLTVL.

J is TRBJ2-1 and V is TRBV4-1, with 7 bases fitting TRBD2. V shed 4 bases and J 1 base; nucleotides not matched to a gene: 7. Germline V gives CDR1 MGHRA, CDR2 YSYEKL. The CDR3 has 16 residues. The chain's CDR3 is CASSPQAGMSYNEQFF. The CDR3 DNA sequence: TGCGCCAGCAGCCCCCAAGCGGGAATGTCCTACAATGAGCAGTTCTTC.

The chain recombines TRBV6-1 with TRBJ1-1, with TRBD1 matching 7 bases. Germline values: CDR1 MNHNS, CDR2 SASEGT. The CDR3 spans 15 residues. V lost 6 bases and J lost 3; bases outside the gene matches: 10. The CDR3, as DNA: TGTGCCAGCAGGGTTGACAGGGATGGGTACACTGAAGCTTTCTTT. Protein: CASRVDRDGYTEAFF.

CDR3 region: CATSRALTGELFF. The CDR3 DNA reads TGTGCCACCAGCAGAGCTCTCACCGGGGAGCTGTTTTTT. The V gene is TRBV15, the J gene TRBJ2-2; D unresolved. Trimming cost V 1 base and J 4 bases, with 4 bases left between them. The CDR3 spans 13 residues. Per germline, CDR1 LNHNV and CDR2 YYDKDF (reference sequence).

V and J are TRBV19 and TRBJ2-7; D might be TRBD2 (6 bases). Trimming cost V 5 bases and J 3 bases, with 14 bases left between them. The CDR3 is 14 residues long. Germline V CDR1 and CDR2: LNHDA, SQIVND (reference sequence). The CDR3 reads CASSVGGPIYEQYF. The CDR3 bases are TGTGCCAGTAGTGTGGGAGGCCCAATCTACGAGCAGTACTTC.

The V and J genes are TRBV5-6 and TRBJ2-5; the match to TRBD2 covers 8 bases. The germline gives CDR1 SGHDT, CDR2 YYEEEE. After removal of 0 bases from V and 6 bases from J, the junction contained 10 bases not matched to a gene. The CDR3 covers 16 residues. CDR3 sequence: CASSLADGTSIQTQYF. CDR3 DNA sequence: TGTGCCAGCAGCTTGGCTGATGGGACTAGTATTCAGACCCAGTACTTC.

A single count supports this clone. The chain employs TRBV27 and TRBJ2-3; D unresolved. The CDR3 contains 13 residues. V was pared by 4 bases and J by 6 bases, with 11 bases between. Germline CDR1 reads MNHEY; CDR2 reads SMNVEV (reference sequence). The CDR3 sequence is CASSWALQDTQYF. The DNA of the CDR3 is TGTGCCAGCAGTTGGGCCCTTCAGGATACGCAGTATTTT.